The rows below give T cell receptor beta chains drawn from one sample of a study of human T cells and chemical hapten exposure. TCRdb fed the RACE reads into MiXCR, producing one record per CDR3 protein. The sample consists of roughly 52,000 distinct CDR3 sequences, over 9.5% of them appearing once. Sequencing used whole blood, obtained in connection with sensitization to the hapten diphenylcyclopropenone (DPC). The receptors stem from a woman aged 45-65 years with alopecia areata. Some clones in this sample may be carry-over from other donors' samples. The CDR3 runs from the conserved cysteine through the conserved F or W. D genes are given only for firm matches. Where a row states a size, it is once, few, many or the class of an expanded clone; other rows omit it.

>TRBJ2-6|TRBV5-1|-|13|few
TGCCCCAGCCGGGATTCTGGGGCCAACGTCCTGACTTTC
CPSRDSGANVLTF
>TRBJ2-1|TRBV2|-|10|-
TGTGCCAGCAGTGCGGGAACGGAGTTCTTC
CASSAGTEFF
>TRBJ1-1|TRBV27|-|14|few
TGTGCCAGCAGTTTAACAGGGAGAAAGGCTGAAGCTTTCTTT
CASSLTGRKAEAFF
>TRBJ2-3|TRBV11-1|-|15|-
TGTGCCAGCAGCTTAGCGGGGCCTGGGACAGATACGCAGTATTTT
CASSLAGPGTDTQYF
>TRBJ2-6|TRBV28|-|16|-
TGTGCCAGCAGTTTATCTTCCGGATCTGGGGCCAACGTCCTGACTTTC
CASSLSSGSGANVLTF
>TRBJ1-5|TRBV20-1|-|13|many
TGCAGTGCTAAGAGCAGGGCCAATCAGCCCCAGCATTTT
CSAKSRANQPQHF
>TRBJ2-1|TRBV20-1|TRBD1|15|few
TGCAGTGCCCAACTCCGGGACAGGGGGCACTGGGAGCAGTTCTTC
CSAQLRDRGHWEQFF
>TRBJ2-1|TRBV7-9|-|15|few
TGTGCCAGCAGCGGAGGCAGGAGCTCCTACAATGAGCAGTTCTTC
CASSGGRSSYNEQFF
>TRBJ1-2|TRBV19|-|14|-
TGTGCCAGTACCTCGACAGATGCCCCATATGGCTACACCTTC
CASTSTDAPYGYTF
>TRBJ1-2|TRBV25-1|TRBD1|15|-
TGTGCCAGCAGAGGGACAGGCCTCCATAACTATGGCTACACCTTC
CASRGTGLHNYGYTF
>TRBJ2-1|TRBV11-2|TRBD2|15|many
TGTGCCAGCAGCCATCCAAGCGGGGGGGTAAATGAGCAGTTCTTC
CASSHPSGGVNEQFF
>TRBJ1-2|TRBV4-2|TRBD1|16|many
TGTGCCAGCAGCCCTGAAGAGGGGGCGGGATTTAATGGCTACACCTTC
CASSPEEGAGFNGYTF
>TRBJ2-7|TRBV5-4|TRBD2|16|few
TGTGCCAGCAGCTTGAATAGCGGGAGGGCCGCTAGGGAGCAGTACTTC
CASSLNSGRAAREQYF
>TRBJ2-7|TRBV28|-|15|few
TGTGCCAGCAGTTTGCGGCAGGAGCCGCCCTACGAGCAGTACTTC
CASSLRQEPPYEQYF
>TRBJ2-7|TRBV7-6|TRBD1|15|many
TGTGCCAGCAGCACTACAGGGGCTGGGTTCTACGAGCAGTACTTC
CASSTTGAGFYEQYF
>TRBJ2-1|TRBV28|-|15|-
TGTGCCAGCAGTCTTATTAACAGGGTTCGGCCTGAGCAGTTCTTC
CASSLINRVRPEQFF
>TRBJ2-1|TRBV28|-|11|-
TGTGCCAGCAGTTCAGACAGGGAGCAGTTCTTC
CASSSDREQFF
>TRBJ1-3|TRBV6-2/TRBV6-3|-|15|-
TGTGCCAGCAGTGATCGGGACACCTCTGGAAACACCATATATTTT
CASSDRDTSGNTIYF
>TRBJ1-2|TRBV12-3/TRBV12-4|-|12|many
TGTGCCAGCAGCTCATACAGGGAAAGGTACACCTTC
CASSSYRERYTF
>TRBJ2-2|TRBV12-3/TRBV12-4|-|14|-
TGTGCCAGCAGTTTAAGAAGCGGGACCGGGGAGCTGTTTTTT
CASSLRSGTGELFF
>TRBJ2-1|TRBV3-1|-|11|-
TGTGCCAGCAGCCTCGGAGAAGTCGGGGTCTTC
CASSLGEVGVF
>TRBJ2-3|TRBV6-4|-|15|-
TGTGCCAGCAGTGACTATGGGGGAGTGATAGATACGCAGTATTTT
CASSDYGGVIDTQYF